This passage covers 29 T cell receptor beta chains from one sample sequenced in a study of cytomegalovirus exposure and HLA in healthy donors. The PCR ran on 60 Vbeta and 13 Jbeta primers. Measured with immunoSEQ multiplex PCR; TCRdb has only the in-frame clones, and not every one. The table includes 50,000 to 70,000 clones, under 80% detected once. The sample comprised PBMCs. Receptor source: a man aged 30-40 years in good health and CMV-seropositive.

The chain couples TRBV7-3 to TRBJ1-1; D uncertain. The CDR3 sequence is 13 residues long. Trimming shortened V by 5 bases and J by 1 base, and 8 bases separated the two germline ends. The germline V gene has CDR1 SGHTA and CDR2 FQGTGA. CDR3: CASSQEGNTEAFF. DNA for the CDR3: TGTGCCAGCAGCCAGGAGGGGAACACTGAAGCTTTCTTT.

V gene TRBV27 combines with J gene TRBJ2-1, with TRBD1 matching 9 bases. Germline loops: CDR1 MNHEY, CDR2 SMNVEV (reference sequence). The CDR3 is 15 amino acids. V lost 5 bases, J lost 9 bases, and 11 bases stayed unmatched. The CDR3 spells CASSPLLQGAIEQFF. CDR3 nucleotide sequence: TGTGCCAGCAGTCCCCTCCTACAGGGGGCCATTGAGCAGTTCTTC.

CDR3 sequence (DNA): TGTGCCAGCAGTTTCAGTGGCCTTTTGGAGTACTTC. Amino acids: CASSFSGLLEYF. V usage is TRBV6-5 and J usage is TRBJ2-7; D uncertain. Germline assignment: CDR1 MNHEY and CDR2 SVGAGI. Trimming pared 4 bases from V and 11 bases from J, leaving 15 bases between. The CDR3 contains 12 residues.

The rearrangement links TRBV18 to TRBJ1-4; D perhaps matches TRBD1 (6 bases). The CDR3 has 16 residues. Per the germline V gene, CDR1 is KGHSH and CDR2 is LQKENI. Trimming cost V 0 bases and J 7 bases, with 15 bases left between them. The CDR3 here is CASSPPTGLVSEKLFF. For the CDR3, the DNA is TGTGCCAGCTCACCACCGACAGGATTAGTAAGTGAAAAACTGTTTTTT.

This clone was counted once. This chain's CDR3 is CATSAAGGKNIQYF. The DNA of the CDR3 is TGTGCCACCAGCGCAGCGGGGGGCAAAAACATTCAGTACTTC. This chain connects TRBV15 to TRBJ2-4, with 9 positions matching TRBD2. Germline V gives CDR1 LNHNV, CDR2 YYDKDF (reference sequence). Trimming at V came to 5 bases and at J to 3 bases, leaving 2 bases not matched to a gene. The CDR3 has 14 residues.

The chain links TRBV6-5 to TRBJ2-3; D possibly corresponds to TRBD1 (5 bases). The V end was cut by 4 bases, the J end by 3 bases, with 17 bases between. Germline V lookup: CDR1 MNHEY, CDR2 SVGAGI. The CDR3 covers 16 residues. The CDR3 sequence: CASSWQGTHGTDTQYF. In DNA, the CDR3 is TGTGCCAGCAGTTGGCAGGGAACTCATGGGACAGATACGCAGTATTTT.

This clone is classed as medium-sized. This rearrangement joins TRBV6-4 to TRBJ2-6; perhaps TRBD1 as D (6 bases). This CDR3 contains 14 residues. V lost 5 bases and J lost 1, with 6 bases in between. Germline V lookup: CDR1 MRHNA, CDR2 SNTAGT. The CDR3, as DNA: TGTGCCAGCAGTACAGGGTCTGGGGCCAACGTCCTGACTTTC. As protein: CASSTGSGANVLTF.

This clone has a single count. The junction departs from germline at one end; a sequencing error may be responsible. This chain joins TRBV27 and TRBJ2-6; 7 bases match TRBD2. This CDR3 has 17 amino acids. Looked up from germline, CDR1 is MNHEY and CDR2 is SMNVEV (reference sequence). As DNA, the CDR3 is TGTGCCAGCAGTTTTGCGGGGGACCACTCTAGGGCCAACGTCCTGACTTTC. It codes for CASSFAGDHSRANVLTF. The full variable domain, rest sourced from reference TRBV27 and TRBJ2-6, is EAQVTQNPRYLITVTGKKLTVTCSQNMNHEYMSWYRQDPGLGLRQIYYSMNVEVTDKGDVPEGYKVSRKEKRNFPLILESPSPNQTSLYFCASSFAGDHSRANVLTFGAGSRLTVL.

The chain links TRBV4-3 to TRBJ2-1; D gene ambiguous. The CDR3 totals 17 residues. Trimming removed 0 bases from V and 4 bases from J, with 16 bases in between. Germline V gene lookup returns CDR1 LGHNA and CDR2 YSLEER. In DNA, the CDR3 is TGCGCCAGCAGCCAAGAAGAAGTAACAACGATTTACAATGAGCAGTTCTTC. Its translation is CASSQEEVTTIYNEQFF.

The rearrangement uses TRBV15 and TRBJ1-5; TRBD1 agrees at 11 bases. Germline V gene sequence: CDR1 LNHNV, CDR2 YYDKDF (reference sequence). There are 14 residues in the CDR3. V was pared by 3 bases and J by 6 bases, with 1 base of the junction left unmatched. The CDR3 is CATSRGQGVQPQHF. CDR3 bases: TGTGCCACCAGCAGGGGACAGGGGGTTCAGCCCCAGCATTTT.

V usage is TRBV2 and J usage is TRBJ1-1, with 8 bases lining up with TRBD1. The CDR3 spans 15 residues. Germline-derived CDR1 and CDR2 are SNHLY and FYNNEI. V was clipped by 3 bases and J by 1 base; unmatched bases: 4. CDR3 DNA: TGTGCCAGCAGTGAGGCGGGACAGGAGAACACTGAAGCTTTCTTT. Translating gives CASSEAGQENTEAFF.

The chain carries TRBV4-3 and TRBJ2-2; 11 bases align to TRBD2. Germline CDR1 and CDR2: LGHNA and YSLEER. Germline trimming cut 1 base from V and 3 bases from J; bases unmatched to any gene: 7. The CDR3 has 18 residues. The DNA of the CDR3 is TGCGCCAGCAGCCAAGGAACTAGCGGGGGCCTTGACACCGGGGAGCTGTTTTTT. As protein: CASSQGTSGGLDTGELFF.

This clone was observed a few times. The rearrangement links TRBV2 to TRBJ1-4; the D is unclear. The V gene's germline CDR1 is SNHLY and CDR2 FYNNEI. The V end was cut by 7 bases, the J end by 0 bases, with 12 bases between. This CDR3 contains 15 residues. CDR3 bases: TGTGCCAGCACCTCCAACTTAGCAACTAATGAAAAACTGTTTTTT. The encoded protein is CASTSNLATNEKLFF.

This clone occurred a few times. The chain links TRBV7-8 to TRBJ1-1, with D unclear. The germline CDR1 and CDR2 sequences are SGHVS and FQNEAQ. The V gene lost 2 bases and the J gene lost 1 base, with 8 bases spanning the gap. The CDR3 loop spans 14 amino acids. The CDR3 here is CASSLPGGNTEAFF. The DNA of the CDR3 is TGTGCCAGCAGCTTACCAGGAGGGAACACTGAAGCTTTCTTT.

The chain is built from TRBV14 and TRBJ2-7; D unclear. Germline V gives CDR1 SGHDN, CDR2 FVKESK. The CDR3 length is 16 residues. With 0 bases removed from V and 0 bases from J, the gap between germline ends came to 12 bases. CDR3 amino acids: CASSQDSAAGSYEQYF. CDR3 in DNA: TGTGCCAGCAGCCAAGACTCGGCGGCTGGCTCCTACGAGCAGTACTTC.

This clone was observed a few times. The chain employs TRBV30 and TRBJ1-2; TRBD1 is a possible D gene (5 bases). Between the trimmed V and J ends, which lost 2 bases and 2 bases, there was a span of 15 bases. The CDR3 length is 15 residues. Germline V gene lookup returns CDR1 GTSNPN and CDR2 SVGIG (reference sequence). The CDR3 region is CAWSPFGGSNYGYTF. CDR3 nucleotides: TGTGCCTGGAGTCCTTTCGGGGGATCAAACTATGGCTACACCTTC.

This clone was counted a few times. The V call is TRBV19, the J call TRBJ2-7; no firm D call. Germline CDR1 reads LNHDA; CDR2 reads SQIVND (reference sequence). Trimming cost V 3 bases and J 3 bases, with 12 bases left between them. This CDR3 comprises 14 residues. Written as DNA, the CDR3 is TGTGCCAGTAGTATCGGCTGGTCGGGCTACGAGCAGTACTTC. Protein: CASSIGWSGYEQYF.

In its sample, this clone was seen once. V usage is TRBV7-2 and J usage is TRBJ2-5; a possible D gene is TRBD2 (5 bases). Trimming pared 6 bases from V and 2 bases from J, leaving 10 bases between. Per germline, CDR1 SGHTA and CDR2 FQGNSA. This CDR3 has 13 amino acids. The chain's CDR3 is CASSVRGQETQYF. DNA of the CDR3: TGTGCCAGCAGTGTCCGAGGGCAAGAGACCCAGTACTTC.

The chain couples TRBV9 to TRBJ2-3; 12 nucleotides line up with TRBD2. V lost 9 bases and J lost 6; bases outside the gene matches: 8. Germline assignment: CDR1 SGDLS and CDR2 YYNGEE. This CDR3 has 14 amino acids. The chain's CDR3 is CATRELAGGDTQYF. In DNA form, the CDR3 reads TGTGCCACCCGGGAACTAGCGGGGGGCGATACGCAGTATTTT.

The chain has TRBV30 and TRBJ2-7; D remains unclear. Germline CDR1 and CDR2: GTSNPN and SVGIG (reference sequence). The CDR3 covers 13 residues. CDR3 region: CFFKEKTAYEQYF. The CDR3 nucleotides read TGTTTTTTCAAGGAGAAGACGGCTTACGAGCAGTACTTC. The entire variable domain, with the rest obtained from reference TRBV30 and TRBJ2-7, is as follows: SQTIHQWPATLVQPVGSPLSLECTVEGTSNPNLYWYRQAAGRGLQLLFYSVGIGQISSEVPQNLSASRPQDRQFILSSKKLLLSDSGFYLCFFKEKTAYEQYFGPGTRLTVT.

V and J are TRBV4-3 and TRBJ1-3; D possibly corresponds to TRBD1 (6 bases). Germline V gene sequence: CDR1 LGHNA, CDR2 YSLEER. The CDR3 extends over 15 amino acids. The V end was cut by 5 bases, the J end by 8 bases, with 19 bases between. The CDR3 DNA sequence: TGCGCCAGCAGCGGAAACAGGGAGGGCTTTGACACCATATATTTT. This encodes CASSGNREGFDTIYF.

The CDR3 reads CASSYAGISGNTIYF. CDR3 DNA sequence: TGCGCCAGCAGCTACGCAGGGATCTCTGGAAACACCATATATTTT. This sequence joins TRBV5-1 and TRBJ1-3; D may be TRBD1 (5 bases). With 3 bases removed from V and 0 bases from J, the gap between germline ends came to 10 bases. Germline CDR1 is SGHRS and CDR2 is YFSETQ. The CDR3 is 15 amino acids. The variable domain in full, with the rest retrieved from reference TRBV5-1 and TRBJ1-3, is KAGVTQTPRYLIKTRGQQVTLSCSPISGHRSVSWYQQTPGQGLQFLFEYFSETQRNKGNFPGRFSGRQFSNSRSEMNVSTLELGDSALYLCASSYAGISGNTIYFGEGSWLTVV.

This clone was seen a handful of times. The DNA for the CDR3 is TGTGCCAGCAGCCAAGCCCCCGGAGGTAACTACGAGCAGTACTTC. Its translation: CASSQAPGGNYEQYF. The rearrangement uses TRBV14 and TRBJ2-7, with D possibly being TRBD2 (5 bases). This CDR3 is 15 amino acids long. Trimming took 1 base from V and 3 from J, leaving 13 bases between them. CDR1 and CDR2 (germline): SGHDN, FVKESK.

This clone was counted a single time. The gene calls are TRBV30 and TRBJ1-3; D unresolved. The CDR3 loop spans 15 amino acids. Germline CDR1 and CDR2: GTSNPN and SVGIG (reference sequence). Deletions cut 1 base from V and 0 bases from J, with 10 bases between. The CDR3 spells CAWSGFGGSGNTIYF. The CDR3 bases are TGTGCCTGGAGTGGGTTCGGTGGCTCTGGAAACACCATATATTTT. Based on the CDR3 plus reference TRBV30 and TRBJ1-3, the full variable domain is SQTIHQWPATLVQPVGSPLSLECTVEGTSNPNLYWYRQAAGRGLQLLFYSVGIGQISSEVPQNLSASRPQDRQFILSSKKLLLSDSGFYLCAWSGFGGSGNTIYFGEGSWLTVV.

This chain links TRBV28 with TRBJ1-2, with D possibly matching TRBD1 (5 bases). The CDR3 runs to 14 residues. The V end was cut by 6 bases, the J end by 6 bases, with 17 bases between. CDR1 is MDHEN, CDR2 SYDVKM, per germline. The CDR3 loop is CASRRNGGSDGYTF. In DNA, the CDR3 is TGTGCCAGCAGGCGGAACGGGGGGTCTGATGGCTACACCTTC.

V is TRBV29-1 and J is TRBJ1-3; 11 bases are a match to TRBD1. The V and J ends lost 6 bases and 2 bases, in that order; junction bases with no gene match: 3. Germline CDR1 and CDR2: SQVTM and ANQGSEA. The CDR3 has 14 residues. The CDR3 nucleotides read TGCAGCGTCGGACAGGGGGCAACTGGAAACACCATATATTTT. Its translation is CSVGQGATGNTIYF.

The chain recombines TRBV9 with TRBJ2-2; the D is unclear. This CDR3 is 13 amino acids long. Germline V gene lookup returns CDR1 SGDLS and CDR2 YYNGEE. The ends were cut back, 3 bases at V and 4 bases at J, with 7 bases in the middle. The CDR3 is CASSAVGTGELFF. In nucleotides, the CDR3 is TGTGCCAGCAGCGCGGTCGGCACCGGGGAGCTGTTTTTT.

This clone was observed a handful of times. This sequence joins TRBV4-2 and TRBJ2-7; 10 positions agree with TRBD2. The CDR3 length is 14 residues. Germline assignment: CDR1 LGHNA and CDR2 YNFKEQ. The ends lost 0 bases at V and 9 bases at J; junction bases unmatched: 5. CDR3 loop: CASSQDEVAGGQYF. CDR3 sequence (DNA): TGTGCCAGCAGCCAAGATGAAGTAGCGGGGGGGCAGTACTTC.

This sequence joins TRBV5-1 and TRBJ2-3; TRBD2 matches at 13 bases. Germline CDR1 and CDR2: SGHRS and YFSETQ. The V segment lost 4 bases and the J segment 6 bases; nucleotides outside the gene matches: 11. The CDR3 covers 17 residues. CDR3 amino acids: CASSAWTSGGPGDTQYF. The CDR3 DNA reads TGCGCCAGCAGCGCATGGACTAGCGGGGGCCCCGGGGATACGCAGTATTTT. The full variable domain, in which reference TRBV5-1 and TRBJ2-3 provide the parts outside the CDR3, is KAGVTQTPRYLIKTRGQQVTLSCSPISGHRSVSWYQQTPGQGLQFLFEYFSETQRNKGNFPGRFSGRQFSNSRSEMNVSTLELGDSALYLCASSAWTSGGPGDTQYFGPGTRLTVL.